Detailed here is one TCR beta chain. This sample is part of a study of T cell repertoires in cytomegalovirus infection. Study-wide background: It was the public TCR beta signatures that indicated both CMV infection and matching HLA type.

The germline V gene has CDR1 MNHNS and CDR2 SASEGT. This CDR3 has 14 residues. With 6 bases removed from V and 0 bases from J, the gap between germline ends came to 12 bases. MiXCR, applied by TCRdb to the reads, yields one record per CDR3 protein. The sample gives hundreds of thousands of distinct CDR3 sequences, approximately 24% of which show up once; around 8% is in the top ten. The chain joins TRBV6-1 to TRBJ2-7; D is undetermined. The sample was CD8+ T cells from PBMCs. This clonotype originated in a human donor in good health (CMV status not recorded). Some clones in this sample may be carry-over from other donors' samples. As DNA, the CDR3 is TGTGCCAGCAGGACGTCGGAAACCTCCTACGAGCAGTACTTC. The encoded protein is CASRTSETSYEQYF.